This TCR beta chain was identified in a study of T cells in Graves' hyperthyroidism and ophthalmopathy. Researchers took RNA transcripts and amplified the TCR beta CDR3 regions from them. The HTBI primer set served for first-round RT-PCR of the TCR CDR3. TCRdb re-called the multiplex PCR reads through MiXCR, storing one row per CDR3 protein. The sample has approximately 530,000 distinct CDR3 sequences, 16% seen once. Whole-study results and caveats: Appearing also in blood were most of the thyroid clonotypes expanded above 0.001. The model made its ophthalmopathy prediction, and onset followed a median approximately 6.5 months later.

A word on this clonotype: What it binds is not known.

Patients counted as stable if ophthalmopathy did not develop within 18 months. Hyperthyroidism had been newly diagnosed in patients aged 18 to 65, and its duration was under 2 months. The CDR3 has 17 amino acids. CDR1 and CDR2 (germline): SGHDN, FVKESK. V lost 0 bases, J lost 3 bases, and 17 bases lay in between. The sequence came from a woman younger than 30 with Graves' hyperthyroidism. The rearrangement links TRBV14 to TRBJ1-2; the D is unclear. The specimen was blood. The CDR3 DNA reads TGTGCCAGCAGCCAAGATTTGCTTGGGGTGTCTGACTATGGCTACACCTTC. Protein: CASSQDLLGVSDYGYTF.